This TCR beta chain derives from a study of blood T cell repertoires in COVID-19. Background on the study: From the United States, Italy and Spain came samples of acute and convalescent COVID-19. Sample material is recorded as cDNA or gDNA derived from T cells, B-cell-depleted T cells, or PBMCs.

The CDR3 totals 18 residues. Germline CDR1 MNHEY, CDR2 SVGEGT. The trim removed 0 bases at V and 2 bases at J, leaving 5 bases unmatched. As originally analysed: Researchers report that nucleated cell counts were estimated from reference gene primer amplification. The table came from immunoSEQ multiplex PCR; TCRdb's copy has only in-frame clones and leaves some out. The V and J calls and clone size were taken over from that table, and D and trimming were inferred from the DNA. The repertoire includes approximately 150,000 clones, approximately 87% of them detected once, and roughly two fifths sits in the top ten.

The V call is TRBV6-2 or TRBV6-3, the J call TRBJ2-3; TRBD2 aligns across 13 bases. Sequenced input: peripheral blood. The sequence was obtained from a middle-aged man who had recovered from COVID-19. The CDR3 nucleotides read TGTGCCAGCAGTTACTCGAGGACTAGCGGGGGTCACACAGATACGCAGTATTTT. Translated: CASSYSRTSGGHTDTQYF.